The sequence of this TCR delta chain was determined in a study of Vδ1+ human thymocytes. Study results and limitations: In the thymus, TRG and TRD repertoires looked highly polyclonal with Gaussian CDR3 lengths. Despite high sort purity, roughly 21% of thymic T cell receptor delta sequences were Vdelta2.

The CDR3 has 14 amino acids. Germline lookup yields CDR1 GEAIGNYY and CDR2 EKD. Sequences come from RNA converted to cDNA by reverse transcription. The CDR3 regions were amplified by multiplex PCR from V-gene primers to a constant-region primer. TCRdb fed the multiplex PCR reads to CATT. The sample holds over 65,000 delta-chain clones, 30% to 45% seen once. A note on this clone: Its antigen is not identified. A much bigger clone sits one base away, suggesting this may be a read error. Other DNA sequences from this sample encode an identical CDR3 as well.

The chain is built from TRDV2 and TRDJ1, with TRDD3 matching 12 bases. Sample: Vdelta1+ gamma-delta thymocytes from the thymus. Described subset: FACS-sorted CD3+ TCRalphabeta- TCRVdelta1+ TCRVdelta2- thymocytes. This clonotype originated in a boy in the first two years of life who had congenital heart surgery. The CDR3 protein is CACDTGWGIRLLIF. The CDR3 nucleotides are TGTGCCTGCGACACGGGCTGGGGGATACGGTTACTCATCTTT.